This TCR beta chain was documented in a study of CD8 T cells in ankylosing spondylitis. Study-wide findings and caveats: With a CD8+ phenotype, disease-linked clones were relatively rare in peripheral blood. Prior work had noted some motif variants in reactive arthritis blood and synovial fluid. The study looked at matched synovial fluid samples from ankylosing spondylitis patients. Disease-linked clones were reported to be significantly enriched there.

To note about this clonotype: As yet, its antigen is unknown.

Trimming shortened V by 0 bases and J by 0 bases, and 12 bases separated the two germline ends. The CDR3 is 15 residues long. The germline V gene has CDR1 DFQATT and CDR2 SNEGSKA (reference sequence). Quantitative 5'-RACE with molecular barcodes generated TCR beta libraries. TCRdb used MiXCR to reprocess the 5' RACE reads, holding one entry per CDR3 protein. The data show around 250,000 distinct CDR3 sequences, about 30% seen once. The TCR sequence derives from a male donor with ankylosing spondylitis or in good health (not recorded which). The V and J genes are TRBV20-1 and TRBJ2-7, with D possibly being TRBD1 or TRBD2 (5 bases each). Sequenced: blood, either unsorted or a sorted T cell fraction (not recorded which). CDR3: CSAREDGGVSYEQYF. The CDR3 bases are TGCAGTGCTAGAGAGGATGGGGGAGTCTCCTACGAGCAGTACTTC.